What follows describes a single T cell receptor beta chain. A much larger clone is a single base away; this may be a read error. The source of the sample is a study of molecular identifiers for immune sequencing clone quantification. CDR1 is MDHEN and CDR2 is SYDVKM in the germline V gene. CDR3 length: 20 residues. The ends were cut back, 6 bases at V and 5 bases at J, with 29 bases in the middle. Bulk TCR libraries used previously described methods and listed TCR primers. TCRdb reprocessed the PCR reads via MiXCR and lists one record per CDR3 protein. The table shows about 640,000 distinct CDR3 sequences, with about 20% occurring only once.

The TCR sequence derives from a human donor in good health. Some libraries in this study had Jurkat cell RNA spiked in. The V and J genes are TRBV28 and TRBJ1-6; maybe TRBD1 (6 bases). Sequences were obtained from naive CD8+ T cells from blood, with Jurkat cell RNA spiked in. Described subset: FACS-sorted CD8+CD4-CCR7+CD45RA+ naive T cells. The CDR3 here is CASSPPPGTGPASDNSPLHF. DNA of the CDR3: TGTGCCAGCAGCCCCCCCCCGGGAACAGGGCCAGCGTCAGATAATTCACCCCTCCACTTT.